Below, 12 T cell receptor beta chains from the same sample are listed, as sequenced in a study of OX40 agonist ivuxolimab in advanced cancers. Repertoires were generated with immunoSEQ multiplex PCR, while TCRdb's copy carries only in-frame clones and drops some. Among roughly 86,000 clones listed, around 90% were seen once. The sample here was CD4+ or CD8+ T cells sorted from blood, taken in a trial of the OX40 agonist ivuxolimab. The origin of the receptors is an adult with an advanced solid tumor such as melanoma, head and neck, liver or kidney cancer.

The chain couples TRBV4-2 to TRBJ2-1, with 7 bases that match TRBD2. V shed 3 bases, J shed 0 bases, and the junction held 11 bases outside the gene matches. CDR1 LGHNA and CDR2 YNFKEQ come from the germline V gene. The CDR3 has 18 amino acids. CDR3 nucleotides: TGTGCCAGCAGCCAGGGGGGGGATAGCGGAAGCTCCTACAATGAGCAGTTCTTC. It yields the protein CASSQGGDSGSSYNEQFF.

Written as DNA, the CDR3 is TGTGCCAGCAGCTCCCTAATATCGACGGGCGCGAGGGAGCAGTACTTC. It encodes CASSSLISTGAREQYF. This chain connects TRBV7-9 to TRBJ2-7; D ambiguous. This CDR3 is built from 16 residues. Looked up from germline, CDR1 is SEHNR and CDR2 is FQNEAQ (reference sequence). Trimming removed 4 bases at V and 7 bases at J, with 23 bases between.

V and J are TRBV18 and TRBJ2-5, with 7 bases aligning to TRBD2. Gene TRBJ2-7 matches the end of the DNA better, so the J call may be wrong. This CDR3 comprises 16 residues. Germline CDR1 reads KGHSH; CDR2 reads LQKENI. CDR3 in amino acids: CASSPGETSTFHEQYF. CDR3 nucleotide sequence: TGTGCCAGCTCACCAGGTGAGACTAGCACCTTCCACGAGCAGTACTTC.

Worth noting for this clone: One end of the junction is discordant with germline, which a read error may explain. DNA of the CDR3: TGTGCCAGCAGTTTAGACCCAAACACTGAAGCTTTCTTT. It is translated as CASSLDPNTEAFF. V and J are TRBV7-9 and TRBJ1-1; D gene unclear. This CDR3 comprises 13 residues. The germline V gene encodes CDR1 SEHNR and CDR2 FQNEAQ (reference sequence).

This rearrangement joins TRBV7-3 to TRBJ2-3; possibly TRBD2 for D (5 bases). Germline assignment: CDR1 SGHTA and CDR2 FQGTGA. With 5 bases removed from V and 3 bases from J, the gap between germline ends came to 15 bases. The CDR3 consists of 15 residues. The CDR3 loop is CASSPQQTGTDTQYF. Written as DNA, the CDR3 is TGTGCCAGCAGCCCCCAGCAGACGGGGACAGATACGCAGTATTTT.

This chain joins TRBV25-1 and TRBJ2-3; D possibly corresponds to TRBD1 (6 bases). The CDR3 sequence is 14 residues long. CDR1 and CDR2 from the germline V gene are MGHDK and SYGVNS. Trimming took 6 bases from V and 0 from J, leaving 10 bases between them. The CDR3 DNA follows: TGTGCCAGCAGACAGGGATCTAGCACAGATACGCAGTATTTT. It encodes CASRQGSSTDTQYF.

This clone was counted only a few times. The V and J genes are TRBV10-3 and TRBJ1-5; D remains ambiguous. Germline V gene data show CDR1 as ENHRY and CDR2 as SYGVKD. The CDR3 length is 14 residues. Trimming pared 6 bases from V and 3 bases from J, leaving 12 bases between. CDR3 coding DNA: TGTGCCATCAGGAAGGATACAGACAATCAGCCCCAGCATTTT. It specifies CAIRKDTDNQPQHF.

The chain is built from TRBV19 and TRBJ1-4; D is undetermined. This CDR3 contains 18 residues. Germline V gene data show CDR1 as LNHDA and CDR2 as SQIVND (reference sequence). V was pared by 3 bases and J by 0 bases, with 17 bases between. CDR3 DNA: TGTGCCAGTAGTATGAGACCCCCCTCGGGTGCAACTAATGAAAAACTGTTTTTT. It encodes CASSMRPPSGATNEKLFF. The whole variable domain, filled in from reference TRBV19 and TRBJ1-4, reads DGGITQSPKYLFRKEGQNVTLSCEQNLNHDAMYWYRQDPGQGLRLIYYSQIVNDFQKGDIAEGYSVSREKKESFPLTVTSAQKNPTAFYLCASSMRPPSGATNEKLFFGSGTQLSVL.

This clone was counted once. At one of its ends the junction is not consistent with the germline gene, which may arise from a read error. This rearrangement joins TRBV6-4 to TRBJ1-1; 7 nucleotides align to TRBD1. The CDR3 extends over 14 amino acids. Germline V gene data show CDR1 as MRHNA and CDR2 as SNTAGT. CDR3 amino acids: CARRIGQENTEAFF. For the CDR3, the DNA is TGTGCCCGCAGAATAGGACAGGAGAACACTGAAGCTTTCTTT.

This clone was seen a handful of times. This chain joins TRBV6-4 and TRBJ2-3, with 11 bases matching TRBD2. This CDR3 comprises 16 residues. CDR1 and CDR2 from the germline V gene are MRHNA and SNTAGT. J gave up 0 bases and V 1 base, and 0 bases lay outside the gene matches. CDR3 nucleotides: TGTGCCAGCAGTGACTGGACTAGCGGGAGCACAGATACGCAGTATTTT. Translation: CASSDWTSGSTDTQYF.

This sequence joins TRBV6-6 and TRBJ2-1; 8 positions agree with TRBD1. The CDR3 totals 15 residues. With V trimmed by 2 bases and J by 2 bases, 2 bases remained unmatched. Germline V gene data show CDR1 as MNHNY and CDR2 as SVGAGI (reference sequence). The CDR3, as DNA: TGTGCCAGCAGTTACGACAGGGGAACCTACAATGAGCAGTTCTTC. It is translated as CASSYDRGTYNEQFF.

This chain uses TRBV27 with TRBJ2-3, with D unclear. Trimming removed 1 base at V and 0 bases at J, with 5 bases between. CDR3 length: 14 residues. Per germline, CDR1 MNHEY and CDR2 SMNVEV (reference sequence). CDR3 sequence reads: CASSLYGSTDTQYF. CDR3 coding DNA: TGTGCCAGCAGTTTATACGGAAGCACAGATACGCAGTATTTT.